This TCR beta chain was sequenced in a study of T-cell memory formation after mild COVID-19. 5'RACE, which relied on constant-segment primers, yielded TCR alpha and TCR beta cDNA libraries carrying sample barcodes and UMIs. MiXCR, run by TCRdb on the 5' RACE reads, gives a single entry per CDR3 protein. Of about 34,000 distinct CDR3 sequences in the sample, roughly 7.2% were seen once. V was shortened by 4 bases and J by 3 bases, with 12 bases between the two germline ends. This CDR3 is built from 14 residues. Germline assignment: CDR1 LGHNT and CDR2 FRNRAP. Findings and limits, study-wide: There were some responding clones in pre-infection memory, which suggested that cross-reactive memory had joined.

This clonotype was observed many times. The antigen is undetermined. The sample taken for sequencing was PBMCs or a T cell subset sorted from them (not recorded which). The sequence was collected from a man aged 18 to 30 who had mild COVID-19 (a few samples of this study predate the infection). Cell type and time point are not known. The chain uses TRBV12-5 and TRBJ2-5; D is unclear. DNA of the CDR3: TGTGCTAGTGGTTCCCGACCCCTGGAAGAGACCCAGTACTTC. Translated, it gives CASGSRPLEETQYF.